The entry below describes one T cell receptor beta chain. Its specificity is unknown. TCRdb keeps only in-frame clones here, not all; method: immunoSEQ multiplex PCR. The repertoire holds about 2,200,000 clones, with around 93% as singletons. Losses at the gene ends were 3 bases for V and 4 bases for J; bases not matched to a gene: 7. CDR1 SEHNR and CDR2 FQNEAQ come from the germline V gene (reference sequence). The CDR3 consists of 18 residues. These data belong to a study of shared clonotypes between healthy human individuals. Study-wide points: Rarefaction revealed incomplete sorted-subset sequencing despite large depth.

Naive CD8 cells lacked CD45RO and underwent positive selection for CCR7, leaving out terminally differentiated effector memory CD45RA+ cells. The sequenced sample consisted of naive CD8+ T cells from PBMCs. This clonotype was sampled from a man aged 18-30 years in good health. Some clones in this sample may be carry-over from other donors' samples. The chain links TRBV7-9 to TRBJ2-2, with TRBD2 matching over 14 bases. The CDR3 DNA reads as TGTGCCAGCAGCTTGCCGGGACTAGCGGGAGCTGGCACCGGGGAGCTGTTTTTT. As protein: CASSLPGLAGAGTGELFF.